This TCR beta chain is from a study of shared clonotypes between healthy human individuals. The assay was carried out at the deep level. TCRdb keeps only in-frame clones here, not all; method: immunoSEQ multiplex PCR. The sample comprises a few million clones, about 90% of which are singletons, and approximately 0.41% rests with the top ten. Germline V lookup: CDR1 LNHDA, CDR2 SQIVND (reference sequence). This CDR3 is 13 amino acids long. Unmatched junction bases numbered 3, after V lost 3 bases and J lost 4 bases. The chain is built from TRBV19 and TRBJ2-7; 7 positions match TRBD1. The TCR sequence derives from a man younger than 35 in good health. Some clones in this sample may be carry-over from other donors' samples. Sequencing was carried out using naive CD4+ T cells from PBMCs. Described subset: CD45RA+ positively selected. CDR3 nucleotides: TGTGCCAGTAGTATCAGGGACAGATACGAGCAGTACTTC. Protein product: CASSIRDRYEQYF.